This T cell receptor (beta chain) emerged from a study of T cell responses to AZD1222 COVID-19 vaccine. Study summary: Second doses that came at about 4 or about 12 weeks were put together. Study results and caveats: At 160-218 and 743-854, vaccine-associated CD4 TCRs were dominant, and they spanned spike. In all cases, repertoires were sampled only after the peak T cell response.

Sequencing was performed with immunoSEQ multiplex PCR; in TCRdb, only in-frame clones are kept and a portion is missing. The sample lists 60,000 or so clones; more than 65% were seen once. Trimming took 6 bases from V and 2 from J; bases not matched to a gene: 11. The CDR3 contains 15 residues. The germline V gene has CDR1 SQVTM and CDR2 ANQGSEA. The table lists this clone with a few counts. Its antigen remains unidentified. The starting material was peripheral blood, obtained on day 0 of AZD1222 vaccination. The V call is TRBV29-1, the J call TRBJ2-3; 7 positions match TRBD2. This clonotype was sampled from an adult in good health. The DNA for the CDR3 is TGCAGCGTCCGGGGTACCGGGAGGAACACAGATACGCAGTATTTT. Amino acids: CSVRGTGRNTDTQYF.